These 15 T cell receptor beta chains share one sample of origin, sequenced in a study of CD8+ T cells in alopecia areata. Following RNA extraction, reverse transcription yielded cDNA that acted as the sequencing template. Profiled with immunoSEQ multiplex PCR; TCRdb holds only in-frame clones, not every one. The sample yields 250,000 or so clones, without any singletons. CD4, CD8alpha, NKG2D, NKG2ACE and other markers guided sorting of pooled cutaneous lymph node cells. Sequencing was performed on CD4+ T cells sorted from a lymph node. These receptors were collected from a C3H/HeJ mouse with alopecia areata. This strain has MHC haplotype H2-k.

This clone was seen only a few times. Mouse gene names and germline throughout. The sequence runs out 4 residues before the end of the CDR3; the remainder is reconstructed from the germline J gene. Additional DNA sequences in this sample encode the identical CDR3. This sequence joins TRBV31 and TRBJ2-3; 10 bases align to TRBD2. The CDR3 length is 15 residues. V trimming: 3 bases; J trimming: 0 bases; junction bases outside the gene matches: 3. Germline CDR1 reads GKSSPN; CDR2 reads SITVG. CDR3 residues: CAWRRLGGSAETLYF. CDR3 DNA (partial): TGTGCCTGGAGGCGACTGGGGGGCAGTGCAGAA.

About this clone: Gene names are the mouse ones. Read data end 4 residues before the CDR3 end; the end is taken from the germline J gene. The rearrangement uses TRBV31 and TRBJ2-7, with D perhaps TRBD1 (6 bases). With 0 bases removed from V and 3 bases from J, the gap between germline ends came to 9 bases. Germline V gene data show CDR1 as GKSSPN and CDR2 as SITVG. CDR3 length equals 13 residues. CDR3 residues: CAWSLIQGYEQYF. The CDR3 bases that were read are TGTGCCTGGAGTCTCATACAGGGCTAT.

With respect to this clone: The gene names given are mouse names. The read halts 4 residues ahead of the CDR3 end, with the missing end drawn from the germline J gene. The same CDR3 arises from other DNA sequences in this sample as well. The chain uses TRBV13-1 and TRBJ2-5; the match to TRBD1 covers 11 bases. The CDR3 has 15 amino acids. Germline V gene data show CDR1 as NSHNY and CDR2 as SYGAGN. The CDR3 is CASSDGTGGRDTQYF. CDR3 DNA (partial): TGTGCCAGCAGTGATGGGACAGGGGGCCGGGAC.

This clone occurred a few times. The gene names here belong to mouse. The read terminates 4 residues before the CDR3 end, so the remaining end is supplied by the germline J gene. V is TRBV19 and J is TRBJ2-1; the D gene is possibly TRBD1 (5 bases). V was shortened by 8 bases and J by 3 bases, with 6 bases between the two germline ends. The germline CDR1 and CDR2 sequences are FNHDT and SITEND (reference sequence). The CDR3 is 11 amino acids. The part of the CDR3 DNA that was read is TGTGCCAGGGACATCTATGCT. Amino acid sequence: CARDIYA. The entire CDR3 is CARDIYAEQFF.

There are a few counts of this clone. Germline and genes here are mouse. Coverage ceases 4 residues before the CDR3 finishes, and the germline J gene fills in the end. Other nucleotide sequences in the sample specify the same CDR3. V and J are TRBV13-1 and TRBJ1-1; maybe TRBD1 (5 bases). Germline values: CDR1 NSHNY, CDR2 SYGAGN. This CDR3 contains 14 residues. V lost 0 bases and J lost 1, with 7 bases in between. The chain's CDR3 is CASSDAGGNTEVFF. The covered CDR3 bases are TGTGCCAGCAGTGATGCTGGGGGAAACACA.

On this clone: Mouse germline and gene names are used. The missing CDR3 end, 4 residues past where the read stops, is filled in from the germline J gene. The chain links TRBV1 to TRBJ2-3; 8 bases map to TRBD1. This CDR3 contains 15 residues. CDR1 and CDR2 from the germline V gene are NSQYPW and LRSPGD (reference sequence). J lost 3 bases, V lost 0 bases, and 2 bases had no gene match. Incomplete CDR3 DNA: TGCACCTGCAGTGCAGAGAGACAGGGGGCAGAA. Protein sequence: CTCSAERQGAE. The entire CDR3 sequence reads CTCSAERQGAETLYF.

This clone was counted a few times. Gene names follow the mouse nomenclature. The part of the CDR3 DNA that was read is TGCACCTGCAGTGCACCACAGGACCAAGAC. Its translation is CTCSAPQDQD. The whole CDR3 is CTCSAPQDQDTQYF. The V gene is TRBV1, the J gene TRBJ2-5, with D maybe TRBD1 (5 bases). The CDR3 extends 4 residues past the end of the read, so its final part is completed from the germline J gene. CDR3 length: 14 residues. Trimming pared 2 bases from V and 1 base from J, leaving 7 bases between. CDR1 is NSQYPW and CDR2 is LRSPGD in the germline V gene (reference sequence).

On this clone: Gene names refer to mouse genes. The sequenced fragment ends 4 residues before the CDR3 boundary, so the rest is inferred from the germline J gene. V gene TRBV31 combines with J gene TRBJ2-4; 7 bases are shared with TRBD2. V dropped 1 base and J dropped 0; count of bases not matched to a gene: 1. This CDR3 comprises 14 residues. Germline V CDR1 and CDR2: GKSSPN, SITVG. The covered CDR3 bases are TGTGCCTGGAGTCCTGGGGGTAGTCAAAAC. The encoded protein is CAWSPGGSQN. The CDR3, in full, reads CAWSPGGSQNTLYF.

There are a few counts of this clone. Genes and germline are mouse. The read finishes 4 residues shy of the CDR3 end, and the germline J gene is used to complete it. The chain couples TRBV13-1 to TRBJ1-2; tentatively, D is TRBD1 (5 bases). This CDR3 comprises 14 residues. Trimming stripped 0 bases from V and 1 base from J, with 7 bases between. Per the germline V gene, CDR1 is NSHNY and CDR2 is SYGAGN. CDR3 residues: CASSDAGLNSDYTF. Partial CDR3 DNA: TGTGCCAGCAGTGATGCAGGGTTAAACTCC.

About this clone itself: Gene names and germline match the mouse. The CDR3 end falls 4 residues outside the read, so it is completed with the germline J gene. This sample includes further DNA sequences coding for the same CDR3. The rearrangement joins TRBV1 to TRBJ1-1, with TRBD1 matching over 12 bases. Germline V CDR1 and CDR2: NSQYPW, LRSPGD (reference sequence). This CDR3 region has 15 residues. V gave up 3 bases and J gave up 3 bases; unmatched junction bases: 2. The chain's CDR3 is CTCSAGQGADTEVFF. Partial CDR3 DNA: TGCACCTGCAGTGCGGGACAGGGGGCAGACACA.

This clone showed up just a few times. Gene names are mouse gene names. The read falls 4 residues short of the CDR3 end, and the missing part is taken from the germline J gene. This rearrangement joins TRBV13-1 to TRBJ2-1, with 8 positions matching TRBD2. CDR1 is NSHNY and CDR2 is SYGAGN in the germline V gene. The CDR3 totals 15 residues. V gave up 1 base and J gave up 4 bases; unmatched junction bases: 4. CDR3 protein: CASSDFAGGYAEQFF. CDR3 DNA (partial): TGTGCCAGCAGTGATTTCGCTGGGGGGTATGCT.

A few counts support this clone. The genes are named according to mouse. The read is 4 residues too short to cover the CDR3 end, so that end is filled in from the germline J gene. The chain couples TRBV12-1 to TRBJ1-2, with D possibly TRBD1 on 6 matching bases. V was pared by 3 bases and J by 0 bases, with 16 bases between. CDR1 is SGHSN and CDR2 is HYEKVE in the germline V gene. The length of the CDR3 is 16 residues. The chain's CDR3 is CASSEQPQGTNSDYTF. CDR3 DNA, as far as it was read: TGTGCCAGCTCTGAACAACCGCAGGGGACAAACTCC.

Comment on this clone: The germline and genes are mouse ones. CDR3 bases read: TGTGCCAGCAGTATCCGGGACAGGGCCCTCTATGCT. Translating it yields CASSIRDRALYA. The whole CDR3 sequence is CASSIRDRALYAEQFF. This chain joins TRBV19 and TRBJ2-1; TRBD1 matches at 9 bases. The read finishes 4 residues shy of the CDR3 end, and the germline J gene is used to complete it. Germline lookup yields CDR1 FNHDT and CDR2 SITEND (reference sequence). The trim removed 2 bases at V and 3 bases at J, leaving 6 bases unmatched. This CDR3 comprises 16 residues.

This clone showed up just a few times. Gene and germline names: mouse. Read sequence stops 4 residues before the CDR3 end, and the germline J gene provides the missing end. This rearrangement joins TRBV13-3 to TRBJ2-2; maybe TRBD1 (6 bases). Trimming removed 4 bases from V and 1 base from J, with 11 bases in between. CDR1 and CDR2 from the germline V gene are NNHDY and SYVADS. The CDR3 consists of 15 residues. The CDR3 spells CASSIGTRNTGQLYF. The CDR3 bases that were read are TGTGCCAGCAGTATTGGGACAAGAAACACCGGG.

This clone was recorded a few times. Germline and genes: mouse. The DNA ends 4 residues before the CDR3 does, and the rest of the CDR3 is filled in from the germline J gene. The chain employs TRBV13-3 and TRBJ2-7, with 7 nucleotides matching TRBD1. CDR1 and CDR2 (germline): NNHDY, SYVADS. The CDR3 is 13 amino acids. The CDR3 sequence is CASSYRGLDEQYF. CDR3 bases read: TGTGCCAGCAGCTACAGGGGTCTCGAT.